This TCR beta chain was captured in a study of graft-versus-host responses after intestinal transplantation (dated by TCRdb to the early 2020s). With respect to the entire study: Multivisceral, liver-intestinal, or isolated intestinal transplants were received by the recipients. To identify alloreactive clones, pre-transplant mixed lymphocyte reaction products were sequenced and then compared with unstimulated pre-transplant donor and recipient T cells. Rather than going through the commercial service, samples from three later patients were sequenced in-house on an Illumina MiSeq and processed with MiXCR. All recipients received anti-thymocyte globulin induction followed by maintenance tacrolimus and steroids for 3 to 4 years. After intestinal transplantation, graft-versus-host and host-versus-graft alloreactive T cell clones were followed in the graft, circulation and bone marrow using bulk TCR-beta CDR3 sequencing. Of the roughly 26 intestinal transplant recipients enrolled in the cohort, one of whom was a retransplant, a few patients without pretransplant specimens were excluded. A peak of at least 4% donor T cells among recipient peripheral blood mononuclear cells was the definition used for donor T cell macrochimerism. Study-level results and caveats: The conclusions were limited by the relatively low number and heterogeneity of the intestinal transplant patients. Early after transplant, peak levels of circulating GvH clones were found to be associated with declines in HvG clones. Patients with donor T cell macrochimerism had high GvH to HvG T cell clonal ratios in their allografts. GvH clones turned up in recipient bone marrow, with some appearing earlier in ileal mucosa or blood, a pattern consistent with an intestinal mucosal origin.

The time point label, read with the paper, signifies: cells obtained before transplantation from donor or recipient. CD3+CD4+ and CD3+CD8+ populations were FACS-sorted from unstimulated pre-transplant donor and recipient cells taken from spleen or lymph nodes. The germline V gene specifies MNHNS as CDR1 and SASEGT as CDR2. Cut back by 1 base and 2 bases, the V and J ends lie 10 bases apart. Reading from cysteine to phenylalanine, the CDR3 counts 15 amino acids. Here the CDR3 DNA is all that survives: 45 bases in frame from base 1. To note about this clone: It lacks a known antigen. No much larger clonotype is one base removed from it; base qualities were not supplied.

Receptors were amplified or captured by the immunoSEQ multiplex PCR assay. For most patients, genomic DNA was isolated with the Qiagen DNeasy Blood and Tissue Kit and sent frozen to Adaptive Biotechnologies for TCR sequencing. For most patients, high-throughput TCR-beta CDR3 sequencing of genomic DNA was performed by Adaptive Biotechnologies. The paper's processing steps were these. Adaptive's ImmunoSEQ software was the source of the TCR sequencing data for around 20 patients, while a few other patients were processed with MiXCR and VDJtools. To correct CD4 versus CD8 sorting errors, sequences present in both subsets at a frequency ratio below 5:1 were removed. CDR3 nucleotide sequences shared between donor and recipient were removed because their origin could not be assigned. At least 2-fold expansion over unstimulated cells and a minimum CFSE-low frequency of 0.002% (template counts) or 0.001% (read counts) were required for clones to be classified as alloreactive. Clones detected in sequenced pre-transplant spleen, lymph node, or MLR CFSE-low populations of the donor or recipient were defined as mappable. Cumulative frequency of alloreactive clones was calculated as a percentage of all sequences weighted by copy number. Drawn from immuneACCESS, this table holds only the in-frame rearrangements with V and J called that TCRdb kept. Clones are partly lost; checked studies trace under half to an unresolved V gene and leave the rest unexplained. The V and J calls and clone size are taken from that table; D and trimming were inferred from the DNA. For this sample there are 60,000 to 65,000 clones; over 90% appear just once. Of the sample, 1.5% to 2% is held by the ten largest clones.

Sample: unstimulated CD8+ T cells sorted from spleen or lymph node cells, taken before transplant. This sequence was found in a human donor who was the organ donor for an intestinal transplant. The chain links TRBV6-1 with TRBJ2-3; tentative D gene TRBD2, with 6 bases matching. The DNA sequence follows: TGTGCCAGCAGTGAAGATGGCGGGGACACAGATACGCAGTATTTT. Its protein product is CASSEDGGDTDTQYF.